The following is a T cell receptor beta chain sequence with its context. The sample belongs to a study of T cell responses to AZD1222 COVID-19 vaccine. The ends lost 0 bases at V and 6 bases at J; junction bases unmatched: 9. The CDR3 consists of 17 residues. The germline gives CDR1 LNHDA, CDR2 SQIVND (reference sequence). Clones were sequenced by immunoSEQ multiplex PCR, and TCRdb holds only the in-frame ones, with some missing. The sample lists 160,000 or so clones; about 89% were seen once. V gene TRBV19 combines with J gene TRBJ1-5, with TRBD1 matching 9 bases. The sample consisted of peripheral blood, taken on day 0 of AZD1222 vaccination. The receptor's source is an adult in good health. CDR3 region: CASSIESKQGAIQPQHF. CDR3 bases: TGTGCCAGTAGTATAGAGTCGAAACAGGGGGCCATTCAGCCCCAGCATTTT.